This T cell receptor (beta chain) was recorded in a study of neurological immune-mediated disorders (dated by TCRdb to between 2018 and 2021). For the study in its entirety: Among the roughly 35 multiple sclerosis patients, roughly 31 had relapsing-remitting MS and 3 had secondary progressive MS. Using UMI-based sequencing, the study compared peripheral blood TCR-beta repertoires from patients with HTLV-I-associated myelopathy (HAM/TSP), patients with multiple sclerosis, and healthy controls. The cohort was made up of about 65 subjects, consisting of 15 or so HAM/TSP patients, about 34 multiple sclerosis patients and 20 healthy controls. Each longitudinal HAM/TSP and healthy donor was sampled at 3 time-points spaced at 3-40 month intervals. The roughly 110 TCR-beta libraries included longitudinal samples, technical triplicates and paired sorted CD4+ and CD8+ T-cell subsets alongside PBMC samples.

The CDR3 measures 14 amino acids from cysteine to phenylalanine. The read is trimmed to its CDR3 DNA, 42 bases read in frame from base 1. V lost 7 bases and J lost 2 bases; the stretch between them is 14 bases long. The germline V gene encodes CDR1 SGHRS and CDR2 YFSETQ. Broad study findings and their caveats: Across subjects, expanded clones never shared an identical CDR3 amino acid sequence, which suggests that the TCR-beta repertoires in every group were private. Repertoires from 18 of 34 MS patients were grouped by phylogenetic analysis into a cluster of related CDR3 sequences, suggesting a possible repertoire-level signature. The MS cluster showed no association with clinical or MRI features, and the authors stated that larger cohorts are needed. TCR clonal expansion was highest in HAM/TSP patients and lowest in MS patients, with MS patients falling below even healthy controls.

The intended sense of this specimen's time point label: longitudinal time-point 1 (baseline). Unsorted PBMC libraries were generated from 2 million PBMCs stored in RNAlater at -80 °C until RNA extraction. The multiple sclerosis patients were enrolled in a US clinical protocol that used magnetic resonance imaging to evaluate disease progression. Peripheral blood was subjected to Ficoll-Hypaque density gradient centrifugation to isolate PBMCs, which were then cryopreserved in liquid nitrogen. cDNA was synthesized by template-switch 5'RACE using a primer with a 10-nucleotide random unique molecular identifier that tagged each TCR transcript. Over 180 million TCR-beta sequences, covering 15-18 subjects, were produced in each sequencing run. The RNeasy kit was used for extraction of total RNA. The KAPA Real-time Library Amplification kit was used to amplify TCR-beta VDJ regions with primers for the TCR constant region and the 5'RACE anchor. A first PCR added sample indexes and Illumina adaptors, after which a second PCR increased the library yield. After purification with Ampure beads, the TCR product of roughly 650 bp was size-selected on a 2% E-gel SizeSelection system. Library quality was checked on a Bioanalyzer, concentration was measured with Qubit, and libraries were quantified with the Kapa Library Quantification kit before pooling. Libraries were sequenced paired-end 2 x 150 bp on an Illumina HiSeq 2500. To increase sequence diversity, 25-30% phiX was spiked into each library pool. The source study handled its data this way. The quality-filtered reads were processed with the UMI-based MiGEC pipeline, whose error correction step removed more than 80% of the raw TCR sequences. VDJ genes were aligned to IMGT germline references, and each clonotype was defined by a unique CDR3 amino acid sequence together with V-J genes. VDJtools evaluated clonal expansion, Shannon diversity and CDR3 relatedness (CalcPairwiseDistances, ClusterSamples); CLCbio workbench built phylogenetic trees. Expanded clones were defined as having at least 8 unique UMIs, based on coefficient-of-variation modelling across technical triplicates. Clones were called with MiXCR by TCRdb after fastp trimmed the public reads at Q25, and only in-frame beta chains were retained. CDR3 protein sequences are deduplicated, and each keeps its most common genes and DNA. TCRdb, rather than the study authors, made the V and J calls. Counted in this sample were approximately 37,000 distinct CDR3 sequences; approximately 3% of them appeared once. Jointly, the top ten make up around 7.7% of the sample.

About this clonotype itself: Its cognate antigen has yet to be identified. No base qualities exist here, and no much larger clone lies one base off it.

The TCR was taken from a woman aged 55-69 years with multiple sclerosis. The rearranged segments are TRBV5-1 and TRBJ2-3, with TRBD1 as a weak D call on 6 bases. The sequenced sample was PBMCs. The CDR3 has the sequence CASFLDSATDTQYF. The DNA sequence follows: TGCGCCAGCTTCCTGGACAGCGCCACAGATACGCAGTATTTT.